This T cell receptor (beta chain) is drawn from a study of tumor-infiltrating lymphocytes in glioblastoma multiforme. This clonotype turned up a few times. The conserved final phenylalanine or tryptophan is absent from the CDR3, which likely points to a read error. TCRB libraries came from RNA via three nested multiplex PCR rounds. Via MiXCR, TCRdb re-called the multiplex PCR reads, giving one row per CDR3 protein. In the table there are about 11,000 distinct CDR3 sequences, 71% of which are singletons. This CDR3 comprises 17 residues. The V segment lost 4 bases and the J segment 2 bases; nucleotides outside the gene matches: 10. From germline, CDR1 is LGHNA and CDR2 YNFKEQ.

The sample comprised brain tumor tissue. This sequence was found in a male donor with glioblastoma. The rearrangement links TRBV4-2 to TRBJ2-3; 9 bases match TRBD2. As DNA, the CDR3 is TGTGCCAGCAGCCGGGTCCGACTAGCGGATCCCACAGATACGCAGTATTCT. Translating gives CASSRVRLADPTDTQYS.